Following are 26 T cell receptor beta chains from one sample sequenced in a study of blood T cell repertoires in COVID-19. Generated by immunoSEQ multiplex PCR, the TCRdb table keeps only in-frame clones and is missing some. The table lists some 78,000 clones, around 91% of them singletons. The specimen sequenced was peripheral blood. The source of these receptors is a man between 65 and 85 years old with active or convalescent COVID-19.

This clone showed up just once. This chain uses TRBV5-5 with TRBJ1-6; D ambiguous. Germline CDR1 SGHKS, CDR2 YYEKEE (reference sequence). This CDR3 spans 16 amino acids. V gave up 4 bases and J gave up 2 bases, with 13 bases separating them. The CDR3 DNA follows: TGTGCCAGCAGCCCCTATCACACTACCTATAATTCACCCCTCCACTTT. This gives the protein CASSPYHTTYNSPLHF.

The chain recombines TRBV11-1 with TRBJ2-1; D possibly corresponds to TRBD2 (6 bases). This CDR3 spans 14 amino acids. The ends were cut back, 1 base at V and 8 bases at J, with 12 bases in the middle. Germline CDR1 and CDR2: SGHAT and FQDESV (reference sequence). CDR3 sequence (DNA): TGTGCCAGCAGCTTAGGGCGGGGATTGGATGAGCAGTTCTTC. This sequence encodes CASSLGRGLDEQFF. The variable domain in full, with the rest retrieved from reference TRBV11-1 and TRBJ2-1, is EAEVAQSPRYKITEKSQAVAFWCDPISGHATLYWYRQILGQGPELLVQFQDESVVDDSQLPKDRFSAERLKGVDSTLKIQPAELGDSAMYLCASSLGRGLDEQFFGPGTRLTVL.

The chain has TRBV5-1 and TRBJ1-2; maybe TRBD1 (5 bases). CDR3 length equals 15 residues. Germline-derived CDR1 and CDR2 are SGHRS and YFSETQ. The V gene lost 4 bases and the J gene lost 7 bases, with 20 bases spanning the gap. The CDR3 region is CASSRDRYIGAGYTF. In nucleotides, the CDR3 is TGCGCCAGCAGCCGTGACCGATACATTGGGGCTGGCTACACCTTC.

CDR3 coding DNA: TGCGCCAGCAGCCAAGATCGACAGCCCTACAATGAGCAGTTCTTC. It yields the protein CASSQDRQPYNEQFF. V gene TRBV4-1 combines with J gene TRBJ2-1, with D perhaps TRBD1 (5 bases). The V and J ends lost 0 bases and 2 bases respectively, with 8 bases between them. The CDR3 spans 15 residues. Germline CDR1 reads MGHRA; CDR2 reads YSYEKL.

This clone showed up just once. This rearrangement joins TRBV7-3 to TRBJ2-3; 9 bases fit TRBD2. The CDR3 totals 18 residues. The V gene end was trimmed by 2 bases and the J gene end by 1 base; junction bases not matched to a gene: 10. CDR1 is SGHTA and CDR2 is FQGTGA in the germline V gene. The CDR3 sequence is CASSLAPPRTSGTDTQYF. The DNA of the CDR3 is TGTGCCAGCAGCTTAGCCCCCCCCCGGACTAGCGGCACAGATACGCAGTATTTT.

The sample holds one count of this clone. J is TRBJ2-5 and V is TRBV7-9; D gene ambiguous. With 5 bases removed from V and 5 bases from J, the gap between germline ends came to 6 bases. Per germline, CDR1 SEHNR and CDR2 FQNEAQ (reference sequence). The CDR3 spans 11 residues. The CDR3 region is CASSPRETQYF. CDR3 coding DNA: TGTGCCAGCAGCCCTCGGGAGACCCAGTACTTC.

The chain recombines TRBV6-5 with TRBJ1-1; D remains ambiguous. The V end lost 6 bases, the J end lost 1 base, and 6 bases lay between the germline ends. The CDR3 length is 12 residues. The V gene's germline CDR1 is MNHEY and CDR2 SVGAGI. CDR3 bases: TGTGCCAGCAGCCGAGGGAACACTGAAGCTTTCTTT. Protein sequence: CASSRGNTEAFF.

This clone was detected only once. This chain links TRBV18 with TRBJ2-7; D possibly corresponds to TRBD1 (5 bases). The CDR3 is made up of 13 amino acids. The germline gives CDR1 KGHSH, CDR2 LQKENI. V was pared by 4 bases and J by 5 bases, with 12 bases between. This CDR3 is CASSQDPRDEQYF. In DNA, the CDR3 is TGTGCCAGCTCACAGGACCCCAGGGACGAGCAGTACTTC. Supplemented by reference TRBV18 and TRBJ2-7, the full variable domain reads NAGVMQNPRHLVRRRGQEARLRCSPMKGHSHVYWYRQLPEEGLKFMVYLQKENIIDESGMPKERFSAEFPKEGPSILRIQQVVRGDSAAYFCASSQDPRDEQYFGPGTRLTVT.

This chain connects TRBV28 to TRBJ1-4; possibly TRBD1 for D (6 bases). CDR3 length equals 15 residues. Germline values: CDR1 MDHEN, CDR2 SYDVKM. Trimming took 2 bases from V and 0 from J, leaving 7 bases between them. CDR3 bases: TGTGCCAGCAGTTTAAACAGGGCAACTAATGAAAAACTGTTTTTT. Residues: CASSLNRATNEKLFF.

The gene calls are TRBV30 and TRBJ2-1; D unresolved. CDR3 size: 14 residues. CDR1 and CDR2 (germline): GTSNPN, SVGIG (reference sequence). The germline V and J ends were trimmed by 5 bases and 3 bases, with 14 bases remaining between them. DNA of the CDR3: TGTGCCTGGGTTAGAGACAACAACTACAATGAGCAGTTCTTC. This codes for CAWVRDNNYNEQFF.

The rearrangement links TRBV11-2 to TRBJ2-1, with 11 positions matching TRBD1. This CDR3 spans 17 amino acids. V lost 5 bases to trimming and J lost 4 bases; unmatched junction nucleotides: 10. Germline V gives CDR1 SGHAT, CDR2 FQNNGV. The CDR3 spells CASSPRGTGGKYNEQFF. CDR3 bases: TGTGCCAGCAGCCCCCGGGGGACAGGGGGTAAGTACAATGAGCAGTTCTTC.

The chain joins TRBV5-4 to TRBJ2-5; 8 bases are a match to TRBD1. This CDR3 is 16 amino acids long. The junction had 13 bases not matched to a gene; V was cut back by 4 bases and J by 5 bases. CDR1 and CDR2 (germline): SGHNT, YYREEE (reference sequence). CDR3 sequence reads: CASSQTSGGAGETQYF. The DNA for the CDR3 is TGTGCCAGCAGCCAAACATCAGGGGGCGCAGGGGAGACCCAGTACTTC.

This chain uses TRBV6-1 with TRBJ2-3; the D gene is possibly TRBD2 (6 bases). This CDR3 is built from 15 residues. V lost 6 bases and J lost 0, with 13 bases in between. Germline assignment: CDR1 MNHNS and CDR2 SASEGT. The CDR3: CASRSSAISTDTQYF. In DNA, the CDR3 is TGTGCCAGCAGATCTAGCGCCATTAGCACAGATACGCAGTATTTT.

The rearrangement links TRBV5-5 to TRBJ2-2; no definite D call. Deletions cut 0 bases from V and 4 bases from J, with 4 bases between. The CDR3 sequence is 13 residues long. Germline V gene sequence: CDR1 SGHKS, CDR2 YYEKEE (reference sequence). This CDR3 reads CASSLGSTGELFF. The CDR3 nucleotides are TGTGCCAGCAGCTTGGGTAGCACCGGGGAGCTGTTTTTT.

The CDR3 DNA sequence: TGCGCCAGACCGTCGGGGACAAAAGGAAATCAGCCCCAGCATTTT. This gives the protein CARPSGTKGNQPQHF. The chain carries TRBV23-1 and TRBJ1-5, with D possibly being TRBD1 (6 bases). TRBV23-1 qualifies as an ORF whose function is uncertain. The CDR3 is 15 residues long. V was cut by 9 bases and J by 4 bases, with 19 bases left in between.

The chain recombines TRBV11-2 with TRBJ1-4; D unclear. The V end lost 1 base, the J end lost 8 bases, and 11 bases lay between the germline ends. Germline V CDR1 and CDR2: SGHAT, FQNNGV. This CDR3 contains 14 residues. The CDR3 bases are TGTGCCAGCAGCTTAGGGCCCGGAGGGGAAAAACTGTTTTTT. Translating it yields CASSLGPGGEKLFF.

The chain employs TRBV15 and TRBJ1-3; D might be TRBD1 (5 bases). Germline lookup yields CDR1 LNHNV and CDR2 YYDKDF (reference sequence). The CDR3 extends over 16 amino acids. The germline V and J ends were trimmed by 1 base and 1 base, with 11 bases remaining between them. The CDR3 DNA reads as TGTGCCACCAGCAGAGTGGGGGGTGGTTCTGGAAACACCATATATTTT. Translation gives CATSRVGGGSGNTIYF.

The CDR3 spells CASSFGGTYYGYTF. For the CDR3, the DNA is TGTGCCAGCAGCTTCGGGGGGACGTATTATGGCTACACCTTC. The chain couples TRBV7-9 to TRBJ1-2, with D possibly TRBD1 on 5 matching bases. Trimming left V 3 bases short and J 5 bases short, with 13 bases between. Germline CDR1 and CDR2: SEHNR and FQNEAQ (reference sequence). The CDR3 spans 14 residues.

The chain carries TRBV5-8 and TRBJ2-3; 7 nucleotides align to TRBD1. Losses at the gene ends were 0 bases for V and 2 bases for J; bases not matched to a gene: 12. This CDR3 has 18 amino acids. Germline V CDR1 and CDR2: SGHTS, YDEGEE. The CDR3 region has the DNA TGTGCCAGCAGCTTGGATCCGGGACAGCTCTCCTTCACAGATACGCAGTATTTT. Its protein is CASSLDPGQLSFTDTQYF. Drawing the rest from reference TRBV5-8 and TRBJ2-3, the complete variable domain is EAGVTQSPTHLIKTRGQQATLRCSPISGHTSVYWYQQALGLGLQFLLWYDEGEERNRGNFPPRFSGRQFPNYSSELNVNALELEDSALYLCASSLDPGQLSFTDTQYFGPGTRLTVL.

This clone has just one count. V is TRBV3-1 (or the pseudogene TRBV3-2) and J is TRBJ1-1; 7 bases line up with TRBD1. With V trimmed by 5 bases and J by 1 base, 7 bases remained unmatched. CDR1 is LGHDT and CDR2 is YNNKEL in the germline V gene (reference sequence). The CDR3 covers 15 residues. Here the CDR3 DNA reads TGTGCCAGCAGCTACAGTGACAGGGAGAACACTGAAGCTTTCTTT. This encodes CASSYSDRENTEAFF.

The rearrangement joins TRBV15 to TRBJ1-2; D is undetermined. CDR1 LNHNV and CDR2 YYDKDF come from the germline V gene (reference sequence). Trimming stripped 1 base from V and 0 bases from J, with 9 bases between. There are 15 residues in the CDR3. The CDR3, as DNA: TGTGCCACCAGCAGAGGGGCCGTTGCTAACTATGGCTACACCTTC. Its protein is CATSRGAVANYGYTF.

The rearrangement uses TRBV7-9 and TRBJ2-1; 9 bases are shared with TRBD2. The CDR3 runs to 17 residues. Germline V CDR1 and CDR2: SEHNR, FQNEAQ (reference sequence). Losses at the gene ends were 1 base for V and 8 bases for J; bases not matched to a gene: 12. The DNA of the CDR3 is TGTGCCAGCAGCTTAGGATTTGGACTAGCGAGTAGAGATGAGCAGTTCTTC. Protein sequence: CASSLGFGLASRDEQFF.

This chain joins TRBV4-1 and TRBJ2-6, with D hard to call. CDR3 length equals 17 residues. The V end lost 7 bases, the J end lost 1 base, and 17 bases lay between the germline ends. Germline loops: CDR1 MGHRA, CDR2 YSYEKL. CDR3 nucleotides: TGCGCCAGCACCCCAATTGCAGCGTTTTCTGGGGCCAACGTCCTGACTTTC. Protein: CASTPIAAFSGANVLTF.

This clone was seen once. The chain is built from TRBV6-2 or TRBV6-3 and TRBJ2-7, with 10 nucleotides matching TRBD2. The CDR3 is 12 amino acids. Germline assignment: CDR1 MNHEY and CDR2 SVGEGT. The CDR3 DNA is TGTGCTAGTAGCGGGGGGTCCTACGAGCAGTACTTC. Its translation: CASSGGSYEQYF.

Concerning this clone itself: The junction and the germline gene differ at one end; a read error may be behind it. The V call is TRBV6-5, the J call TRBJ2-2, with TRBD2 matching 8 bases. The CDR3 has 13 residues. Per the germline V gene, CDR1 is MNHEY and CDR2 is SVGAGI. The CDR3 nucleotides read TGTGCCAGCAGTTACTTCCGGGGGGGCCTTTCGGTTTTT. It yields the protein CASSYFRGGLSVF.

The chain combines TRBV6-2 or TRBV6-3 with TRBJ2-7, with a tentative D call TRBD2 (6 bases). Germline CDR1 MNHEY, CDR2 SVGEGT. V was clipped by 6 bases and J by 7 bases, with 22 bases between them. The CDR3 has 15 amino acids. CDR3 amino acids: CASSPWAGGTVEQYF. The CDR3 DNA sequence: TGTGCCAGCAGCCCATGGGCAGGCGGGACGGTTGAGCAGTACTTC.